Listed below are T cell receptor beta chains from one sample, sequenced in a study of blood T cells in healthy people across ages. TCRdb re-analysed the 5' RACE reads in MiXCR, keeping a single row per CDR3 protein. The sample includes about 1,800,000 distinct CDR3 sequences, approximately 30% of them seen just once. The specimen sequenced was blood. These receptors were taken from a woman aged 30 to 39 in good health. CDR3s include the opening cysteine and the closing phenylalanine or tryptophan. D genes are given only for firm matches. Size values are once, few and many counts, or a class for expanded clones, and some rows have none.

cdr3_nt: TGTGCCTGGAGTTGGAGCAGGGGGCTTAGCCACGAGCAGTACTTC; cdr3_aa: CAWSWSRGLSHEQYF; d_call: TRBD1; j_call: TRBJ2-7; v_call: TRBV30; clone_size: .
cdr3_nt: TGCAGCGTCGAAACAGGGGGCGTCTCCTACGAGCAGTACTTC; cdr3_aa: CSVETGGVSYEQYF; d_call: TRBD1; j_call: TRBJ2-7; v_call: TRBV29-1; clone_size: few
cdr3_nt: TGCAGTGCCGGAATCAGGGGCGGGGAGACCCAGTACTTC; cdr3_aa: CSAGIRGGETQYF; d_call: .; j_call: TRBJ2-5; v_call: TRBV20-1; clone_size: .
cdr3_nt: TGCGCCAGCAGCTTGGTCAACAGCGCGACCGGGGAGCGGTTTTTT; cdr3_aa: CASSLVNSATGERFF; d_call: .; j_call: TRBJ2-2; v_call: TRBV5-1; clone_size: .
cdr3_nt: TGTGCCATAATAACCAATTCACCCCTCCACTTT; cdr3_aa: CAIITNSPLHF; d_call: .; j_call: TRBJ1-6; v_call: TRBV10-3; clone_size: .
cdr3_nt: TGTGCCAGCAGCGTAGTTAGGGGGAACACTGAAGCTTTCTTT; cdr3_aa: CASSVVRGNTEAFF; d_call: .; j_call: TRBJ1-1; v_call: TRBV9; clone_size: .
cdr3_nt: TGTGCCAGCAGTCCCGGACTAAAGTCAGATACGCAGTATTTT; cdr3_aa: CASSPGLKSDTQYF; d_call: .; j_call: TRBJ2-3; v_call: TRBV6-6; clone_size: few
cdr3_nt: TGCAGTGCTACGGGACCAGCGGGAGGAGACGAGCAGTACTTC; cdr3_aa: CSATGPAGGDEQYF; d_call: TRBD2; j_call: TRBJ2-7; v_call: TRBV20-1; clone_size: few
cdr3_nt: TGTGCCAGCAGCCCCCGGACTAGCGGGGGGGCCCATAATGAGCAGTTCTTC; cdr3_aa: CASSPRTSGGAHNEQFF; d_call: TRBD2; j_call: TRBJ2-1; v_call: TRBV7-6; clone_size: many
cdr3_nt: TGTGCCAGCAGTGTCAGGTACACTGAAGCTTTCTTT; cdr3_aa: CASSVRYTEAFF; d_call: .; j_call: TRBJ1-1; v_call: TRBV2; clone_size: .
cdr3_nt: TGCAGCGTTTGCCGAGACATGAACACCGGGGAGCTGTTTTTT; cdr3_aa: CSVCRDMNTGELFF; d_call: .; j_call: TRBJ2-2; v_call: TRBV29-1; clone_size: few
cdr3_nt: TGCGCCAGCAGCCCCGCCGGACTAGCGGGGGGTAGCTCCTACGAGCAGTACTTC; cdr3_aa: CASSPAGLAGGSSYEQYF; d_call: TRBD2; j_call: TRBJ2-7; v_call: TRBV5-1; clone_size: few
cdr3_nt: TGCGCCAGCAGCCTTAACGAGGGCGGGGATAGGGGACCGAGCTATGGCTACACCTTC; cdr3_aa: CASSLNEGGDRGPSYGYTF; d_call: .; j_call: TRBJ1-2; v_call: TRBV4-1; clone_size: .
cdr3_nt: TGTGCCAGCACCACAGGGTCGGTAGCGGGAAGGATTGAGTTCTTC; cdr3_aa: CASTTGSVAGRIEFF; d_call: TRBD2; j_call: TRBJ2-1; v_call: TRBV6-5; clone_size: .
cdr3_nt: TGTGCCATCAGGGAGCCTCGGGAAACAGATACGCAGTATTTT; cdr3_aa: CAIREPRETDTQYF; d_call: .; j_call: TRBJ2-3; v_call: TRBV10-3; clone_size: .
cdr3_nt: TGTGCCAGCAGTAGGACGAGCAGCGACGAGCAGTACTTC; cdr3_aa: CASSRTSSDEQYF; d_call: .; j_call: TRBJ2-7; v_call: TRBV2; clone_size: many
cdr3_nt: TGTGCCAGCAGCCCTCAAGCTACCTCCTACGAGCAGTACTTC; cdr3_aa: CASSPQATSYEQYF; d_call: .; j_call: TRBJ2-7; v_call: TRBV2; clone_size: .